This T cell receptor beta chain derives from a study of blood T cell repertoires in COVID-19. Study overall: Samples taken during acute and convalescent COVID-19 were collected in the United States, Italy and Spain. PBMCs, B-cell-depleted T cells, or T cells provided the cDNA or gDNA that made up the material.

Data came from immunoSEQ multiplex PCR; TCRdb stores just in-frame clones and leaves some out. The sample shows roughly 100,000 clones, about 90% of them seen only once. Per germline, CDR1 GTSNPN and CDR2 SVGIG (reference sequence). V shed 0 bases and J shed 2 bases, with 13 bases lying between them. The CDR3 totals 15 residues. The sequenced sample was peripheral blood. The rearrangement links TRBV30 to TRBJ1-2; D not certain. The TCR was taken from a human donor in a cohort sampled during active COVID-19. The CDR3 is CAWSVRQATNYGYTF. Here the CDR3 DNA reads TGTGCCTGGAGTGTACGGCAGGCCACCAACTATGGCTACACCTTC.